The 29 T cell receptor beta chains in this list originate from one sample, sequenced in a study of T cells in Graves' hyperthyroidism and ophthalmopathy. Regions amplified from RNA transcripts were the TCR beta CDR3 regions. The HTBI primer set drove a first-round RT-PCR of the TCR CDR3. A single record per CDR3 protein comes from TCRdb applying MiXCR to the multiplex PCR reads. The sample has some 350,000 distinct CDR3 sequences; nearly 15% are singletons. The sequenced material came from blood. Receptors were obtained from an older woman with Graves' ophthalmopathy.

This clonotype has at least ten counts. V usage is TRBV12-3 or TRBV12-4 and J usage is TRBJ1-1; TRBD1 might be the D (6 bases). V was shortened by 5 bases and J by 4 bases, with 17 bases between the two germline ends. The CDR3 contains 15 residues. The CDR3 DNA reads TGTGCCAGCAGTCTTACAGGGAGCGCGTCCACTGAAGCTTTCTTT. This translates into CASSLTGSASTEAFF.

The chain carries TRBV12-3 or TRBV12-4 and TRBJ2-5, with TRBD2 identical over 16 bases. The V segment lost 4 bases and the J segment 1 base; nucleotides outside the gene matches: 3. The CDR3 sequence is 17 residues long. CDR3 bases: TGTGCCAGCAGTTGGGGACTAGCGGGAGGGGCCCAAGAGACCCAGTACTTC. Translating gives CASSWGLAGGAQETQYF.

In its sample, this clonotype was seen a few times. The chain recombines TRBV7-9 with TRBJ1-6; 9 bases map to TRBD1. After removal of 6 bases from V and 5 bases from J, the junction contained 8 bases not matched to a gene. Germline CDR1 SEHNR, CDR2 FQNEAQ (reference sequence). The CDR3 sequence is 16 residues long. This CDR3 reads CASSSVRDRDNSPLHF. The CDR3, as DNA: TGTGCCAGCAGTTCCGTGCGGGACAGGGATAATTCACCCCTCCACTTT.

The CDR3 DNA is TGCAGTGCTAGACGTCTAGCGGGGGGGCCATTCTCCTACAATGAGCAGTTCTTC. Translation: CSARRLAGGPFSYNEQFF. The chain uses TRBV20-1 and TRBJ2-1, with TRBD2 matching 12 bases. The length of the CDR3 is 18 residues. Unmatched junction bases numbered 8, after V lost 2 bases and J lost 0 bases. CDR1 DFQATT and CDR2 SNEGSKA come from the germline V gene (reference sequence).

CDR3 amino acids: CASSHPQGAASGYNEQFF. For the CDR3, the DNA is TGCGCCAGCAGCCACCCACAAGGCGCGGCTAGCGGCTACAATGAGCAGTTCTTC. The chain couples TRBV4-1 to TRBJ2-1; 7 bases map to TRBD2. In germline, CDR1 is MGHRA, CDR2 YSYEKL. J gave up 3 bases and V 3 bases, and 14 bases lay outside the gene matches. The CDR3 has 18 amino acids.

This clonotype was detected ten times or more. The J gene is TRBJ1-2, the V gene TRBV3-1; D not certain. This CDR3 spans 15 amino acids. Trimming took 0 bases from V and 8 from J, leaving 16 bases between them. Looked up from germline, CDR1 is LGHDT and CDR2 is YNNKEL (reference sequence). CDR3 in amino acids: CASSQDLWAGEGYTF. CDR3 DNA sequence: TGTGCCAGCAGCCAAGATCTTTGGGCTGGAGAAGGCTACACCTTC.

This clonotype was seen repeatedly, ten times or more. The CDR3 bases are TGCAGCGTTTTAGAGGGCTACGAGCAGTACTTC. As protein: CSVLEGYEQYF. The chain combines TRBV29-1 with TRBJ2-7; D possibly corresponds to TRBD2 (5 bases). V dropped 5 bases and J dropped 3 bases, with 8 bases sitting between them. Germline V lookup: CDR1 SQVTM, CDR2 ANQGSEA. The CDR3 contains 11 residues.

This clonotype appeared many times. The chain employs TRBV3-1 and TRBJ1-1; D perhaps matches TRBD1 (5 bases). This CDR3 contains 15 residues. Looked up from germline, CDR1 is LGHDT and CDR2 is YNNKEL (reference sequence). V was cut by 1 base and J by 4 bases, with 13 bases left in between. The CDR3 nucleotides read TGTGCCAGCAGCCAAGCCCACCGGGGGGTCACTGAAGCTTTCTTT. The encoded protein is CASSQAHRGVTEAFF.

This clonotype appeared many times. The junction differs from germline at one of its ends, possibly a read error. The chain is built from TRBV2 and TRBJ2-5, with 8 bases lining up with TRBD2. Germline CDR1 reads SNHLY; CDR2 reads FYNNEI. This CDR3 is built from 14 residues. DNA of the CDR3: TGTGCCAGCAATGAAAAAGCGGGGGAAGAGACCCAGTACTTC. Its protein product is CASNEKAGEETQYF.

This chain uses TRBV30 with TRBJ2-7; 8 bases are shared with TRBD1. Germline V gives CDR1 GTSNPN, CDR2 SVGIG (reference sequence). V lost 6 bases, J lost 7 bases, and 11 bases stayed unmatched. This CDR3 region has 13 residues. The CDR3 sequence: CACSGTGFFEQYF. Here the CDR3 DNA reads TGTGCCTGTTCCGGGACAGGATTTTTTGAGCAGTACTTC.

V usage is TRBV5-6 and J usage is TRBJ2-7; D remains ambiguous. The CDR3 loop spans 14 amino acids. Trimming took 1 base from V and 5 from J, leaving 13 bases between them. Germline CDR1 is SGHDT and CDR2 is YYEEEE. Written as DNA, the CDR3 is TGTGCCAGCAGCTTGTTCGGTTCTGTGGACGAGCAGTACTTC. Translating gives CASSLFGSVDEQYF.

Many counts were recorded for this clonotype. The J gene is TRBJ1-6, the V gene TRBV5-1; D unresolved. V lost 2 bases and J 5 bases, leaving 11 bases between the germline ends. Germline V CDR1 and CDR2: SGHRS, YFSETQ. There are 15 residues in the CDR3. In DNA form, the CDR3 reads TGCGCCAGCAGCTTCGGCGGTCCGAATAATTCACCCCTCCACTTT. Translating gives CASSFGGPNNSPLHF.

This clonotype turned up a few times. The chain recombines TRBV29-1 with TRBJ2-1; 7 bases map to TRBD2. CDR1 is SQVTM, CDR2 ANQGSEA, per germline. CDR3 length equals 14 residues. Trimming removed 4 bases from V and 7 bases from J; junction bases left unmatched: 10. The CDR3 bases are TGCAGCGTTGGTGGGGCGGGAGCGAGAAATGAGCAGTTCTTC. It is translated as CSVGGAGARNEQFF.

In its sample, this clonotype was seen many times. The CDR3 DNA sequence: TGTGCCAGCAGCTCCCAACTAGCGGGAGGTTATGAGCAGTTCTTC. Its translation is CASSSQLAGGYEQFF. V usage is TRBV7-8 and J usage is TRBJ2-1, with 12 bases identical to TRBD2. The CDR3 totals 15 residues. Germline CDR1 and CDR2: SGHVS and FQNEAQ. The V segment lost 4 bases and the J segment 8 bases; nucleotides outside the gene matches: 6.

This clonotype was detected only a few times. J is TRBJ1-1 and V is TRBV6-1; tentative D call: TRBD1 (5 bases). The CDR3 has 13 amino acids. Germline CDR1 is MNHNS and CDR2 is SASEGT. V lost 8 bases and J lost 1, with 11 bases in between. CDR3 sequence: CASVGTRNTEAFF. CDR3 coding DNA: TGTGCCAGCGTCGGGACTAGGAACACTGAAGCTTTCTTT.

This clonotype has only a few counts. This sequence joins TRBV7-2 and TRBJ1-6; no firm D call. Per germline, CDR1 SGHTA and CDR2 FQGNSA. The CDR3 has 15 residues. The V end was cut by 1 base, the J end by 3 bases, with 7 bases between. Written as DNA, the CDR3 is TGTGCCAGCAGCTTAGTTGGCAACTATAATTCACCCCTCCACTTT. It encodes CASSLVGNYNSPLHF.

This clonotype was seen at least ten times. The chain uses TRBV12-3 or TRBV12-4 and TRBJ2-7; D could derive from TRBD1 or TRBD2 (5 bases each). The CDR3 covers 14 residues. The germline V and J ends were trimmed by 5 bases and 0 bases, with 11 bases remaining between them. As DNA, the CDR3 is TGTGCCAGCAGTATGGGACGGAGCTCCTACGAGCAGTACTTC. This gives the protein CASSMGRSSYEQYF.

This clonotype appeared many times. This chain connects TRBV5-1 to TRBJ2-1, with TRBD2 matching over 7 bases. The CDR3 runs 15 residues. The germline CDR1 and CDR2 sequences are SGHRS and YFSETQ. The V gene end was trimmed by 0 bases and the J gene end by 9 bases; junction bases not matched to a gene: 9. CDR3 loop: CASSLGGRIGSEQFF. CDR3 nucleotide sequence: TGCGCCAGCAGCTTGGGCGGGAGAATTGGGAGTGAGCAGTTCTTC.

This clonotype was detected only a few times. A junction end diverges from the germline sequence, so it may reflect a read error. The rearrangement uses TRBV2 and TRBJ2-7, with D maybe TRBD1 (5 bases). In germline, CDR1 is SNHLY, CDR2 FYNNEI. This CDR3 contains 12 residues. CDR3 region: CSSRVDSYEQYF. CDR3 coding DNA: TGTTCCAGCAGGGTCGACAGCTACGAGCAGTACTTC.

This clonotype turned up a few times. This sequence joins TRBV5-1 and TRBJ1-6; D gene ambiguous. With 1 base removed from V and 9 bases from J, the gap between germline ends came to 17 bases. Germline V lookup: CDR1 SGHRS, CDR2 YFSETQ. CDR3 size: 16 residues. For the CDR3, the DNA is TGCGCCAGCAGCTTGCAGATTACCTCAGCGGTTTCACCCCTCCACTTT. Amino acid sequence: CASSLQITSAVSPLHF.

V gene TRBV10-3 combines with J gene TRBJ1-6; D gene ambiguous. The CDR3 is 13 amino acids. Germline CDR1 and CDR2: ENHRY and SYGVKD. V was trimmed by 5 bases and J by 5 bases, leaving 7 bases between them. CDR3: CAISYTDNSPLHF. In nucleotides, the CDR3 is TGTGCCATCAGTTATACAGATAATTCACCCCTCCACTTT.

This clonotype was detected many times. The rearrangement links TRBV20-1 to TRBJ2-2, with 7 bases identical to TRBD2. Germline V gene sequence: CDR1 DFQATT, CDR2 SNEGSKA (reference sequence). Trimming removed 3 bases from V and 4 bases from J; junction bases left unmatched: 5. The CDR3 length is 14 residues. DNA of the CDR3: TGCAGTGCTAGTTGGGAGGGACCCACCGGGGAGCTGTTTTTT. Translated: CSASWEGPTGELFF.

For the CDR3, the DNA is TGTGCCAGTAGTCTTAGCGGGAGGGCAAGTAAGCAGTTCTTC. Its translation is CASSLSGRASKQFF. The chain carries TRBV19 and TRBJ2-1, with 11 bases matching TRBD2. The junction had 8 bases not matched to a gene; V was cut back by 5 bases and J by 11 bases. CDR3 length: 14 residues. The germline V gene encodes CDR1 LNHDA and CDR2 SQIVND (reference sequence).

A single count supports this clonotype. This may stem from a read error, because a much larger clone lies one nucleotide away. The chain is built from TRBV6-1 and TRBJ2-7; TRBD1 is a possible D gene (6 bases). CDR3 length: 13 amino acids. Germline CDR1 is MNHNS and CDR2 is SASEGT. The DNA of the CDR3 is TGTGCCAGCAGACCCGGACAGACCTACGGGCAGTACTTC. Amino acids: CASRPGQTYGQYF.

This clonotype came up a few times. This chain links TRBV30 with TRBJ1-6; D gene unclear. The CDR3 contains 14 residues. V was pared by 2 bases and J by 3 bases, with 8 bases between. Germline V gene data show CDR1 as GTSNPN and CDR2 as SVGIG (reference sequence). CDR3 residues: CAWSTESYNSPLHF. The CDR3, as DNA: TGTGCCTGGAGTACCGAGAGCTATAATTCACCCCTCCACTTT. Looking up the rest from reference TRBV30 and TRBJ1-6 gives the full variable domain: SQTIHQWPATLVQPVGSPLSLECTVEGTSNPNLYWYRQAAGRGLQLLFYSVGIGQISSEVPQNLSASRPQDRQFILSSKKLLLSDSGFYLCAWSTESYNSPLHFGNGTRLTVT.

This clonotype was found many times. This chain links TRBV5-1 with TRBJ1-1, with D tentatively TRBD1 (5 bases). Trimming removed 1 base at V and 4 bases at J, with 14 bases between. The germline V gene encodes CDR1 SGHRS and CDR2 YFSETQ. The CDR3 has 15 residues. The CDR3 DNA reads TGCGCCAGCAGCTTGAATACGGCTGGGGGCACTGAAGCTTTCTTT. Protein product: CASSLNTAGGTEAFF. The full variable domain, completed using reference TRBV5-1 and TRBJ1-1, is KAGVTQTPRYLIKTRGQQVTLSCSPISGHRSVSWYQQTPGQGLQFLFEYFSETQRNKGNFPGRFSGRQFSNSRSEMNVSTLELGDSALYLCASSLNTAGGTEAFFGQGTRLTVV.

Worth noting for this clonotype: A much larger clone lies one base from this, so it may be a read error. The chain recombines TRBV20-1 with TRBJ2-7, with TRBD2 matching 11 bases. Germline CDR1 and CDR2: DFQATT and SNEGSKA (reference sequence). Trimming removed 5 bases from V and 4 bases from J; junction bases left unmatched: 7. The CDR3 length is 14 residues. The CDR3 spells CSAGELAGGYEQYF. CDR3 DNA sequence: TGCAGTGCTGGGGAGCTAGCGGGAGGTTACGAGCAGTACTTC.

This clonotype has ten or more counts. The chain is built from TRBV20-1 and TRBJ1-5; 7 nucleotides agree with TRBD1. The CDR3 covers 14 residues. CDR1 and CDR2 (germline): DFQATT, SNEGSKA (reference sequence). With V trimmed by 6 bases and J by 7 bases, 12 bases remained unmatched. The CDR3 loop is CSAQTGTEGQPQHF. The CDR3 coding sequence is TGCAGTGCCCAGACAGGGACTGAGGGGCAGCCCCAGCATTTT.

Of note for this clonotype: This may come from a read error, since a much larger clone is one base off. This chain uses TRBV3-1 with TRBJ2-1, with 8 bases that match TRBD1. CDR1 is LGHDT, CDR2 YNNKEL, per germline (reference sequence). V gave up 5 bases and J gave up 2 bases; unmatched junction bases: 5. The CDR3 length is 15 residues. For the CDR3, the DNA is TGTGCCAGCAGCAAAGGACAGGGCCCCTACAATGAGCAGTTCTTC. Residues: CASSKGQGPYNEQFF.